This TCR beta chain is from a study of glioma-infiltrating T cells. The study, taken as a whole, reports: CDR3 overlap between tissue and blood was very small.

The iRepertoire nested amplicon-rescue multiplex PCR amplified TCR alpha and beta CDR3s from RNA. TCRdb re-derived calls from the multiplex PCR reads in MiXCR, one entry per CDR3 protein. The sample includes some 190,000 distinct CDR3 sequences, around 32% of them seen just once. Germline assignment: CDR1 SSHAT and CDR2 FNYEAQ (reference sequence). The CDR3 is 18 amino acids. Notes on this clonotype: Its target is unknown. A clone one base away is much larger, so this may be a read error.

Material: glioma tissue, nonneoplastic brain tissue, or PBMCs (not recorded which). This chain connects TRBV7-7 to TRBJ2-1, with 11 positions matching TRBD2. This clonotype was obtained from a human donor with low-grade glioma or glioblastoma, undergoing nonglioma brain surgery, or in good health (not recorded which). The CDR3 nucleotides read TGCGCCAGCAGACAACACCCCGGGACTAGCGGCTTCTACAATGAGCAGTTCTTC. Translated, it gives CASRQHPGTSGFYNEQFF.